This TCR beta chain was recovered during a study of T cell responses to AZD1222 COVID-19 vaccine (dated by TCRdb to the early 2020s). Broadly, across the study: AZD1222 recipients whose second dose came at about 4 weeks and those whose second dose came at about 12 weeks were combined into one group, since spike-specific TCR depth and breadth did not differ between the two schedules. TCR sequencing was performed for about 250 trial participants, of whom about 210 were given two doses of AZD1222 and approximately 25 were given two doses of MenACWY control vaccine. Trial participants were enrolled by age into 18-55, 56-69 and 70-plus year subgroups, with 148, 28 and 57 TCR-sequenced participants respectively. The paper as a whole reports these results and caveats: After two AZD1222 doses, spike-specific TCR breadth and depth were significantly higher than at day 0 and than in MenACWY recipients. Nearly half of unique spike-specific TCRs reportedly recognized epitopes outside regions mutated in the B.1.351 and B.1.1.7 variants. The whole spike protein was spanned by vaccine-associated CD4 TCRs, and dominant responses were seen in regions 160-218 and 743-854. Participants were mostly white British and included more females than males, and it was suggested by the authors that clonal diversity may have been underestimated. The 56-69-year group was small, and its depth increase did not reach significance, likely because of low power. Because no day 14 peak-response samples were available, the repertoires could be characterized only after the peak T cell response. Only a handful of AZD1222 recipients were SARS-CoV-2 seropositive at baseline, limiting conclusions about previously exposed vaccinees.

This specimen's time point label, interpreted: baseline before first vaccination. Vaccinee samples were obtained from the UK trials COV001 and COV002, which included a single-blind randomized controlled phase 2/3 trial of AZD1222 (ChAdOx1 nCoV-19) in healthy adults. For TCRbeta chain sequencing, PBMC samples were collected from trial participants at day 0 and at day 28 after the second dose. Remarks on this clone: The target of this receptor is not known. Per-nucleotide qualities are absent, and no much larger clonotype sits a single base away.

The CDR3 measures 14 amino acids from cysteine to phenylalanine. Kept here is only the CDR3 DNA, which spans 42 bases and is read in frame from base 1. Deletion took 4 bases off V and 2 bases off J, with a span of 10 bases between the germline ends. Per the germline V gene, SGHRS is the CDR1 and YFSETQ is the CDR2. The CDR3 regions of human TCRbeta chains were subjected to immunosequencing. The study's processing was this. Repertoire TCRs were checked for matches against a reference library of SARS-CoV-2-specific TCRs that had been generated using the MIRA antigen-specificity platform. Breadth meant the fraction of unique TCRs that were SARS-CoV-2-associated, whereas depth meant the fraction of total T cells that were SARS-CoV-2-associated. Using the MIRA data, each spike-specific TCR was assigned both to the spike region to which the TCR was reactive and to a CD4 or CD8 class. Log10-transformed breadth and depth values were compared by one-way ANOVA with Sidak's multiple comparisons tests. TCRdb took over this immuneACCESS table, retaining in-frame rearrangements with V and J assigned. Such tables are incomplete; in checked studies, under half of the missing clones stem from an unresolved V gene, and the remainder is unexplained. That table gives V, J and clone size, and the DNA gave D and trimming. The sample has approximately 110,000 clones on record, over 85% of them singletons. The top ten constitute 4.4% of the sample.

Sequencing used peripheral blood, obtained on day 0 of AZD1222 vaccination. This clonotype originated in an adult in good health. The sequence is built from TRBV5-1 and TRBJ1-3; D gene: possibly TRBD1, on 5 matching bases. The CDR3 protein is CASSPGTTGNTIYF. The nucleotide sequence is given as TGCGCCAGCAGCCCGGGGACCACTGGAAACACCATATATTTT.